This entry concerns a single T cell receptor beta chain. The data were obtained in a study of neoadjuvant anti-PD-1 for oral cavity cancer. Sequenced by immunoSEQ multiplex PCR; TCRdb stores in-frame clones only, minus some. The sample comprises over 11,000 clones, around 75% of which are singletons, and less than 3.5% rests with the top ten. CDR3 length equals 14 residues. The germline CDR1 and CDR2 sequences are SGHAT and FQNNGV. Trimming cost V 3 bases and J 0 bases, with 8 bases left between them. The rearrangement links TRBV11-2 to TRBJ1-2; D is unclear. Sequenced here: PBMCs, sampled before nivolumab (anti-PD-1) treatment. This TCR was recovered from a person between 40 and 85 years old with oral cavity squamous cell carcinoma. Written as DNA, the CDR3 is TGTGCCAGCAGCTTTCTAGGGTCTAACTATGGCTACACCTTC. Amino acids: CASSFLGSNYGYTF.